The 32 T cell receptor beta chains reported below all come from one sample, sequenced in a study of T cells after posttransplantation cyclophosphamide. TCRdb's table, derived via immunoSEQ multiplex PCR, lists solely in-frame clones and lacks some. The top ten clones hold roughly 3.4% of a sample with 25,000 to 30,000 clones, approximately 90% of them seen once. The sequenced sample consisted of PBMCs. All receptors come from a man in his fifties or sixties.

CDR3 protein: CASSAAGRETQYF. CDR3 nucleotide sequence: TGTGCCAGCAGCGCTGCAGGGCGGGAGACCCAGTACTTC. V and J are TRBV5-4 and TRBJ2-5; tentative D call: TRBD1 (5 bases). CDR1 is SGHNT, CDR2 YYREEE, per germline (reference sequence). Between the trimmed V and J ends, which lost 4 bases and 5 bases, there was a span of 12 bases. The CDR3 has 13 amino acids. Full variable domain (missing parts from reference TRBV5-4 and TRBJ2-5): ETGVTQSPTHLIKTRGQQVTLRCSSQSGHNTVSWYQQALGQGPQFIFQYYREEENGRGNFPPRFSGLQFPNYSSELNVNALELDDSALYLCASSAAGRETQYFGPGTRLLVL.

This chain links TRBV5-5 with TRBJ2-7; 9 bases fit TRBD1. Germline CDR1 SGHKS, CDR2 YYEKEE (reference sequence). The CDR3 consists of 15 residues. V lost 3 bases and J lost 5; bases outside the gene matches: 9. CDR3 residues: CASSYSRDRVHEQYF. Here the CDR3 DNA reads TGTGCCAGCAGCTATAGCCGGGACAGGGTCCACGAGCAGTACTTC.

The chain is built from TRBV13 and TRBJ2-3; possibly TRBD2 for D (6 bases). V lost 5 bases and J 6 bases, leaving 12 bases between the germline ends. The length of the CDR3 is 13 residues. Germline assignment: CDR1 PRHDT and CDR2 FYEKMQ (reference sequence). The CDR3 sequence is CASSGGEWDTQYF. The CDR3 DNA reads TGTGCCAGCAGCGGAGGGGAATGGGATACGCAGTATTTT.

The chain links TRBV4-1 to TRBJ2-3; 9 positions match TRBD2. The CDR3 has 18 residues. J gave up 8 bases and V 3 bases, and 18 bases lay outside the gene matches. CDR1 MGHRA and CDR2 YSYEKL come from the germline V gene. The CDR3 sequence is CASSQRSISGGVPITQYF. In nucleotides, the CDR3 is TGCGCCAGCAGCCAGAGGTCCATTAGCGGGGGTGTTCCAATTACGCAGTATTTT.

The CDR3 nucleotides read TGCAGTGCCAACAGCTTAAGCCAAGCTTTCTTT. Amino acid sequence: CSANSLSQAFF. The V call is TRBV20-1, the J call TRBJ1-1, with D uncertain. V lost 6 bases and J 9 bases, leaving 14 bases between the germline ends. There are 11 residues in the CDR3. Germline values: CDR1 DFQATT, CDR2 SNEGSKA (reference sequence).

This chain uses TRBV5-8 with TRBJ1-2, with D tentatively TRBD1 (5 bases). The ends were cut back, 5 bases at V and 8 bases at J, with 10 bases in the middle. The CDR3 totals 11 residues. Germline-derived CDR1 and CDR2 are SGHTS and YDEGEE. The CDR3 bases are TGTGCCAGCAGTTGGAAGGGGGGCTACACCTTC. As protein: CASSWKGGYTF.

For this clone: The same CDR3 can be traced to other DNA sequences in this sample. This rearrangement joins TRBV7-9 to TRBJ1-1; D unresolved. The CDR3 sequence is 14 residues long. The V gene lost 1 base and the J gene lost 8 bases, with 14 bases spanning the gap. Germline CDR1 SEHNR, CDR2 FQNEAQ (reference sequence). As DNA, the CDR3 is TGTGCCAGCAGCTTAGGACAAGTGGTCACCGAAGCTTTCTTT. This sequence encodes CASSLGQVVTEAFF.

The chain employs TRBV5-1 and TRBJ1-1; TRBD1 aligns across 8 bases. The V gene's germline CDR1 is SGHRS and CDR2 YFSETQ. This CDR3 region has 14 residues. The ends lost 4 bases at V and 5 bases at J; junction bases unmatched: 7. CDR3 sequence (DNA): TGCGCCAGCAGCCTAACGACAGGGGTGACTGAAGCTTTCTTT. It is translated as CASSLTTGVTEAFF.

V is TRBV5-1 and J is TRBJ1-1; D not certain. In germline, CDR1 is SGHRS, CDR2 YFSETQ. With 5 bases removed from V and 2 bases from J, the gap between germline ends came to 7 bases. The CDR3 sequence is 12 residues long. In nucleotides, the CDR3 is TGCGCCAGCAGGTTTGGCAACACTGAAGCTTTCTTT. Its protein is CASRFGNTEAFF.

V is TRBV5-1 and J is TRBJ2-6; 11 positions match TRBD1. The V segment lost 0 bases and the J segment 2 bases; nucleotides outside the gene matches: 1. Germline CDR1 and CDR2: SGHRS and YFSETQ. The CDR3 length is 17 residues. The CDR3 region has the DNA TGCGCCAGCAGCTTGGTGGGACAGGGGGCTGGGGCCAACGTCCTGACTTTC. Translating it yields CASSLVGQGAGANVLTF.

V gene TRBV28 combines with J gene TRBJ2-1, with TRBD1 identical over 9 bases. In germline, CDR1 is MDHEN, CDR2 SYDVKM. With 0 bases clipped from V and 9 bases from J, the junction kept 9 bases outside the gene matches. The CDR3 consists of 16 residues. The CDR3 sequence: CASSLWTGQGNTEQFF. Here the CDR3 DNA reads TGTGCCAGCAGTTTATGGACGGGACAGGGAAATACTGAGCAGTTCTTC.

V gene TRBV19 combines with J gene TRBJ1-5, with 9 nucleotides matching TRBD1. The CDR3 consists of 13 residues. Germline V lookup: CDR1 LNHDA, CDR2 SQIVND (reference sequence). V lost 9 bases, J lost 6 bases, and 6 bases stayed unmatched. CDR3 sequence reads: CASEGQGFQPQHF. In DNA form, the CDR3 reads TGTGCCAGCGAGGGACAGGGCTTTCAGCCCCAGCATTTT.

The V and J genes are TRBV18 and TRBJ1-5, with TRBD1 matching over 9 bases. This CDR3 is 15 amino acids long. J was trimmed by 4 bases and V by 2 bases; bases with no gene match: 3. The germline gives CDR1 KGHSH, CDR2 LQKENI. The CDR3: CASSPIGQGNQPQHF. Here the CDR3 DNA reads TGTGCCAGCTCACCAATTGGACAGGGGAATCAGCCCCAGCATTTT.

The chain links TRBV7-2 to TRBJ2-1; D is undetermined. Germline V CDR1 and CDR2: SGHTA, FQGNSA. Trimming left V 5 bases short and J 7 bases short, with 12 bases between. The CDR3 runs 13 residues. CDR3 residues: CASSTSTLNEQFF. For the CDR3, the DNA is TGTGCCAGCAGCACGTCGACTCTTAATGAGCAGTTCTTC.

The V gene is TRBV2, the J gene TRBJ2-5; TRBD1 agrees at 11 bases. CDR3 size: 15 residues. Trimming took 5 bases from V and 5 from J; bases not matched to a gene: 7. The V gene's germline CDR1 is SNHLY and CDR2 FYNNEI. DNA of the CDR3: TGTGCCAGCAGTCAAACAGGGACAGGGGGTGAGACCCAGTACTTC. Protein sequence: CASSQTGTGGETQYF.

The chain links TRBV6-6 to TRBJ2-5, with D possibly TRBD1 on 6 matching bases. Germline assignment: CDR1 MNHNY and CDR2 SVGAGI (reference sequence). With 4 bases removed from V and 5 bases from J, the gap between germline ends came to 14 bases. The CDR3 has 14 amino acids. CDR3 sequence (DNA): TGTGCCAGCAGTTTAGTGGTAGGGGGTGAGACCCAGTACTTC. Translated, it gives CASSLVVGGETQYF.

This chain joins TRBV27 and TRBJ1-5; 9 positions match TRBD1. Germline values: CDR1 MNHEY, CDR2 SMNVEV (reference sequence). The CDR3 loop spans 12 amino acids. V trimming: 10 bases; J trimming: 5 bases; junction bases outside the gene matches: 3. CDR3 DNA: TGTGCCACGCGGACAGGGGATCAGCCCCAGCATTTT. It specifies CATRTGDQPQHF.

Only a few counts were recorded for this clone. The chain couples TRBV10-3 to TRBJ2-1; 8 bases map to TRBD2. Per germline, CDR1 ENHRY and CDR2 SYGVKD. V shed 0 bases, J shed 4 bases, and the junction held 8 bases outside the gene matches. CDR3 length equals 17 residues. As DNA, the CDR3 is TGTGCCATCAGTGAGTCCGGAGGCGGGAGGATATACAATGAGCAGTTCTTC. Amino acid sequence: CAISESGGGRIYNEQFF.

This clone has a handful of counts. This chain uses TRBV4-1 with TRBJ2-3, with TRBD1 as a possible D gene (6 bases). In germline, CDR1 is MGHRA, CDR2 YSYEKL. The CDR3 runs 14 residues. Trimming removed 0 bases from V and 4 bases from J, with 8 bases in between. The DNA for the CDR3 is TGCGCCAGCAGCCAAGATCCAGGGGCAGATACGCAGTATTTT. Translation: CASSQDPGADTQYF.

The chain recombines TRBV7-3 with TRBJ2-1; no firm D call. V was cut by 4 bases and J by 7 bases, with 11 bases left in between. The CDR3 is made up of 13 amino acids. Germline CDR1 is SGHTA and CDR2 is FQGTGA. CDR3 amino acids: CASSSYHGNEQFF. DNA for the CDR3: TGTGCCAGCAGCTCCTACCATGGTAATGAGCAGTTCTTC.

This chain uses TRBV11-3 with TRBJ2-7, with D possibly TRBD2 on 6 matching bases. V lost 8 bases to trimming and J lost 2 bases, with 10 bases between them. Germline V lookup: CDR1 SGHNT, CDR2 YENEEA. This CDR3 is 12 amino acids long. In DNA, the CDR3 is TGTGCCAGCGGGCGGGAACCCTACGAGCAGTACTTC. Translating gives CASGREPYEQYF.

V and J are TRBV9 and TRBJ2-7; 7 nucleotides agree with TRBD1. The V segment lost 3 bases and the J segment 0 bases; nucleotides outside the gene matches: 9. The CDR3 contains 16 residues. Germline CDR1 is SGDLS and CDR2 is YYNGEE. The CDR3 is CASSDPRDSSSYEQYF. The CDR3 nucleotides read TGTGCCAGCAGCGACCCCCGGGACAGCTCCTCCTACGAGCAGTACTTC.

The rearrangement joins TRBV7-2 to TRBJ1-1; D perhaps matches TRBD1 (6 bases). V lost 10 bases and J 1 base, leaving 25 bases between the germline ends. This CDR3 contains 17 residues. Germline V gene sequence: CDR1 SGHTA, CDR2 FQGNSA. Here the CDR3 DNA reads TGTGCCACCCCACCCCGGGGGGCCGGAGGTGGGAACACTGAAGCTTTCTTT. This codes for CATPPRGAGGGNTEAFF.

The chain combines TRBV2 with TRBJ1-3; D perhaps matches TRBD1 (5 bases). Trimming removed 5 bases at V and 2 bases at J, with 10 bases between. Per the germline V gene, CDR1 is SNHLY and CDR2 is FYNNEI. The CDR3 loop spans 14 amino acids. CDR3 DNA sequence: TGTGCCAGCAGTTTCGACAGCGCTGGAAACACCATATATTTT. It codes for CASSFDSAGNTIYF.

V gene TRBV30 combines with J gene TRBJ1-5, with D possibly being TRBD1 (6 bases). Germline V gene sequence: CDR1 GTSNPN, CDR2 SVGIG (reference sequence). The CDR3 has 14 residues. V lost 3 bases to trimming and J lost 0 bases, with 9 bases between them. CDR3: CAWRSTGSNQPQHF. In DNA form, the CDR3 reads TGTGCCTGGAGGTCGACAGGTAGCAATCAGCCCCAGCATTTT.

In this sample, this clone turned up a few times. This sequence joins TRBV10-1 and TRBJ2-1; 10 bases agree with TRBD1. Looked up from germline, CDR1 is WNHNN and CDR2 is SYGVQD (reference sequence). V lost 4 bases to trimming and J lost 3 bases; unmatched junction nucleotides: 9. The CDR3 is 17 amino acids. Written as DNA, the CDR3 is TGCGCCAGCAGTGCACTACCCGGGACAGGGGACTACAATGAGCAGTTCTTC. The encoded protein is CASSALPGTGDYNEQFF.

The chain couples TRBV5-1 to TRBJ2-7; weak D call: TRBD1 (6 bases). This CDR3 is built from 15 residues. Germline values: CDR1 SGHRS, CDR2 YFSETQ. V lost 4 bases and J 3 bases, leaving 17 bases between the germline ends. The CDR3 sequence is CASSAGTIELYEQYF. CDR3 DNA sequence: TGCGCCAGCAGCGCAGGGACAATCGAACTCTACGAGCAGTACTTC.

This chain joins TRBV14 and TRBJ2-3; the D is unclear. The CDR3 length is 15 residues. CDR1 and CDR2 (germline): SGHDN, FVKESK. Trimming removed 1 base from V and 8 bases from J, with 16 bases in between. CDR3 coding DNA: TGTGCCAGCAGCCAAGTCTCGGATTGGTGGAGTACGCAGTATTTT. This gives the protein CASSQVSDWWSTQYF.

This rearrangement joins TRBV4-1 to TRBJ1-2; 7 nucleotides agree with TRBD1. Germline V gene sequence: CDR1 MGHRA, CDR2 YSYEKL. The CDR3 length is 13 residues. Trimming cost V 2 bases and J 5 bases; bases outside gene matches: 2. CDR3 sequence reads: CASSQLTGYGYTF. The CDR3 DNA follows: TGCGCCAGCAGCCAATTGACAGGGTATGGCTACACCTTC.

A few counts support this clone. The V gene is TRBV10-3, the J gene TRBJ1-1, with TRBD1 matching over 8 bases. The V and J ends lost 3 bases and 11 bases, in that order; junction bases with no gene match: 14. The CDR3 has 15 residues. Germline lookup yields CDR1 ENHRY and CDR2 SYGVKD. CDR3 region: CAISDPSTGEGSAFF. CDR3 coding DNA: TGTGCCATCAGTGACCCCTCGACAGGGGAGGGGTCGGCTTTCTTT.

The genes are TRBV11-3 and TRBJ1-2; TRBD1 is a possible D gene (6 bases). The CDR3 contains 13 residues. CDR1 and CDR2 (germline): SGHNT, YENEEA. The V end lost 5 bases, the J end lost 8 bases, and 15 bases lay between the germline ends. The CDR3 reads CASSQGGGVGYTF. In DNA form, the CDR3 reads TGTGCCAGCAGCCAAGGGGGGGGCGTAGGCTACACCTTC.

V usage is TRBV7-9 and J usage is TRBJ2-1, with 7 nucleotides matching TRBD2. CDR3 length equals 14 residues. With V trimmed by 5 bases and J by 10 bases, 11 bases remained unmatched. Germline CDR1 is SEHNR and CDR2 is FQNEAQ (reference sequence). CDR3 sequence reads: CASSAWEGLREQFF. The CDR3 nucleotides are TGTGCCAGCAGCGCTTGGGAGGGCTTGAGGGAGCAGTTCTTC.